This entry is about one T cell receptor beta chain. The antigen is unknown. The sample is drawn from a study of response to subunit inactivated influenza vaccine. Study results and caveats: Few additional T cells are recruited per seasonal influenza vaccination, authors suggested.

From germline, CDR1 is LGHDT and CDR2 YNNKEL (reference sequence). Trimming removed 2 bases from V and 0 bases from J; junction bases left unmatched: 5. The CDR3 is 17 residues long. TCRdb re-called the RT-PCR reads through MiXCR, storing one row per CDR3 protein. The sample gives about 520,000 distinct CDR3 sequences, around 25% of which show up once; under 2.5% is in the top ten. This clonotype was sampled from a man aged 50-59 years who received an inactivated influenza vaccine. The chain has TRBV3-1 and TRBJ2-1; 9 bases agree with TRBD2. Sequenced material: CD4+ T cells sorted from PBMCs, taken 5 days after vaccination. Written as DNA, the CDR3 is TGTGCCAGCAGCCAACTTCTAGCGGGGAGCTCCTACAATGAGCAGTTCTTC. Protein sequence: CASSQLLAGSSYNEQFF.